What follows describes a single TCR beta chain. Its antigen is as yet unknown. This specimen belongs to a study of shared clonotypes between healthy human individuals. Whole-study results and caveats: Shared clonotypes: 4.5% to 6.5% naive CD4, around 4% naive CD8, around 2.2% memory CD4, more than 0.3% memory CD8.

Only in-frame clones appear in the TCRdb table, and some are missing; sequencing was by immunoSEQ multiplex PCR. The repertoire includes under 2.5 million clones, less than 95% of them detected once, and 0.37% sits in the top ten. CDR1 SNHLY and CDR2 FYNNEI come from the germline V gene. This CDR3 comprises 15 residues. The V end was cut by 5 bases, the J end by 2 bases, with 12 bases between. The sample consisted of naive CD4+ T cells from PBMCs. Subset described: CD45RA+ positively selected. The TCR sequence derives from a man between 18 and 35 years old in good health. Some clones in this sample may be carry-over from other donors' samples. V is TRBV2 and J is TRBJ2-2; D may be TRBD1 (6 bases). The DNA for the CDR3 is TGTGCCAGCAGTATCACAGGGCTCAACACCGGGGAGCTGTTTTTT. Its protein product is CASSITGLNTGELFF.